This TCR beta chain came from a study of blood T cell repertoires in COVID-19. Whole-study context: COVID-19 samples collected from the United States, Italy and Spain covered acute and convalescent phases. In each case, the material was cDNA or gDNA derived from T cells, B-cell-depleted T cells, or PBMCs.

V was shortened by 5 bases and J by 5 bases, with 22 bases between the two germline ends. Germline V gene lookup returns CDR1 SGHVS and CDR2 FQNEAQ. The length of the CDR3 is 17 residues. In the source study's methods: Amplification from reference gene primers served as the basis for estimated nucleated cell counts. Measured with immunoSEQ multiplex PCR; TCRdb has only the in-frame clones, and not every one. The D gene and trimming were derived from the DNA, and the V and J assignments and clone size from that table. The sample carries more than 85,000 clones, around 84% recorded once. This chain connects TRBV7-8 to TRBJ2-1; tentative D call: TRBD1 (7 bases). This receptor was obtained from a man aged 45 to 65 with active or convalescent COVID-19. The source material was peripheral blood. The DNA for the CDR3 is TGTGCCAGCAGCGAGAGAGGGGGGTACAGGGGAAACAATGAGCAGTTCTTC. Its translation is CASSERGGYRGNNEQFF.